This TCR beta chain was identified in a study of cytomegalovirus exposure and HLA in healthy donors (TCRdb year 2017). Broadly, across the study: In an earlier analysis of about 560 of the donors, 250 to 350 Gb of sequence data and 100 million or so unique TCR beta sequences from roughly 190 million T cells were reported. About 310 gigabases of sequencing data and approximately 93 million unique TCR sequences were included in an early release covering around 650 HLA-typed donors. Of the approximately 400 genotyped donors, around 81% fell in the genetic ancestry cluster associated with self-reported Caucasian donors. The aim of the study was to test whether cataloging public T cell receptors could identify signatures of past pathogen exposure. Using immunosequencing, the study profiled T cell repertoires from some 670 subjects and related those repertoires to cytomegalovirus serostatus. A separate validation cohort of roughly 120 different subjects was used in addition to the approximately 700-subject first cohort. The study combined high-throughput TCR immunosequencing, statistical association of individual TCRs with disease status, and machine learning to predict cytomegalovirus infection status. To study patterns of TCR occurrence, a later analysis re-analyzed previously published TCR beta repertoires from 700 or so donors and added high-resolution HLA genotyping. In the later analysis, no new phenotypic data were used to find candidate immune exposures; instead, reliance was placed on TCR beta sequences and their occurrence across donors. To decide whether each TCR beta V gene segment behaved as functional or pseudogenic, an earlier analysis of some 540 of the donors relied on high-throughput TCR beta sequencing. Donor age, sex, ethnicity and CMV serostatus were collected together with the repertoire data. A later genetic analysis used genome-wide SNP genotypes for about 60% of the roughly 700 donors, treating that subset as a discovery cohort. Every discovery cohort repertoire had been produced on one sequencing platform. Both class I and class II loci were covered by HLA typing, at four-digit resolution. The number of donors typed differed by locus, with roughly 620-640 for A, B, C, DRB1 and DQB1, around 500 for DQA1, nearly 610 for DPA1, and over 400 for DPB1. About 5 DR-DQ haplotypes were handled as single units for association and clustering, since linkage in the cohort was strong. Across approximately 420 genotyped donors of the cohort, an average of approximately 240,000 unique TCR beta nucleotide sequences per donor were sequenced, and approximately 17% of those sequences were non-productive.

Note on this clone: Its antigen remains undetermined. No base quality information exists; no much larger clone differs at one position.

CDR1 and CDR2 were assigned from the germline V gene as ENHRY and SYGVKD. V is cut back by 0 bases and J by 10 bases, with 6 bases in the junction unmatched. The CDR3 starts with the cysteine, ends with the phenylalanine, and has 15 residues. Only the CDR3 part of the read is kept: 45 bases, read in frame from the first base. Here is what the overall study found, with its caveats: Most TCR sequences were observed very rarely across donors, whereas some public TCRs were present in many individuals. A further reported finding was that TCR beta sequences accurately predicted the HLA-A and HLA-B alleles for most subjects in the first cohort. The 87-base-pair reads could not distinguish some IMGT-functional V segments, including TRBV6-2 and TRBV6-3, so those segments were excluded. According to the authors, the approach could potentially be generalized to other disease states and immunological phenotypes. Because some donors lacked HLA typing at each locus, the association tests relied only on the typed subset. A cluster of highly shared sequence variants was judged likely to be a technical artifact of the sequencing pipeline. When HLA alleles, especially DR and DQ, strongly co-occurred, attributing TCR associations to individual alleles was difficult. At a false discovery rate of 0.05, a later analysis linked approximately 18,000 TCR beta sequences to specific HLA alleles. According to a later analysis, most CMV-associated TCR beta chains appeared to be HLA-restricted, and the HLA associations seemed to be driven largely by CMV exposure. In a later analysis, several top co-occurrence clusters were reported to appear linked to parvovirus B19, influenza, CMV and Epstein-Barr virus. In the study, roughly 160 TCR beta chains were listed as associated with cytomegalovirus. CMV serostatus was the only immune exposure information available for the cohort. The earlier analysis of about 600 of the donors excluded 15 to 20 rarely observed V segments, including chromosome 9 orphons, because counts were too low. An earlier analysis of approximately 530 of the donors showed that most TCR beta V segments appeared in productive rearrangements either about 87% or about 30% of the time, which broadly matched IMGT annotations. Only TCR beta chains were sequenced in this cohort, and the absence of alpha or paired-chain data limited detectable features. The classifier was reported to diagnose cytomegalovirus status with high specificity and sensitivity in both the original cohort and the validation cohort. A few of the identified cytomegalovirus-associated TCR beta chains were confirmed in vitro to be specific for cytomegalovirus antigens. According to a later genetic analysis, donors in an Asian-associated ancestry cluster had fewer N-insertions in productive TCRs than the approximately 670-donor mean. Compared with equally common non-associated chains, HLA-associated TCR beta chains in a later analysis were more clonally expanded and had lower generation probabilities. A later genetic analysis associated a missense DCLRE1C variant with V-gene and J-gene trimming of TCR beta chains, and an independent cohort replicated the association. In a later analysis, the rate of TCR association differed among HLA loci, with DRB1 alleles having the most associated TCRs and HLA-C alleles having the fewest. Linkage disequilibrium might explain the correlated functional status among segregating V segments, but an unknown experimental factor could not be ruled out. Sequencing depth was assumed to be roughly uniform across donors in the presence/absence analyses, though that assumption may not hold.

Library prep was done by the immunoSEQ multiplex PCR assay. For the multiplex PCR, a mixture combining 60 forward primers for TCR Vbeta segments and 13 reverse primers for TCR Jbeta segments was used. The CDR3 region of rearranged TCR beta genes was amplified from genomic DNA by a multiplex PCR assay. The Illumina HiSeq System was used to sequence the amplified TCR beta libraries as 87-base-pair reads. As for the authors' bioinformatics: A later analysis counted approximately 76 million unique TCR beta chains across the 690 or so repertoires, and 9 million to 14 million of these chains were shared by at least two donors. Raw reads were error-corrected and collapsed into unique sequences with a nearest-neighbor algorithm that merged closely related sequences to remove PCR and sequencing errors. V, D and J gene segments were assigned by aligning CDR3 sequences to IMGT reference sequences. For a sequence to be retained, a match of at least six nucleotides to both a V gene segment and a J gene segment was required. Rearrangements were called productive when the CDR3 lacked stop codons and stayed in frame with V and J; all others were non-productive. CDR3 was defined according to IMGT convention as the region running from the second conserved V-encoded cysteine to the conserved J-encoded phenylalanine. Sequences without an unambiguous match to a single V gene segment were excluded from the earlier analysis of about 640 of the donors. An earlier analysis of fewer than 750 of the donors classified V segments as functional when productive rearrangements were above 56.7% and as segregating when the standard deviation between donors was above 5%. To diagnose cytomegalovirus status from the catalog of TCR beta chain sequences, a statistical classification framework was built. In a later analysis, V and J genes were assigned by comparing TCR nucleotide sequences against IMGT/GENE-DB human TR gene sequences. In a later analysis, CDR3 sequences and most-parsimonious VDJ recombination scenarios were assigned using the TCRdist pipeline. A later analysis defined each TCR beta chain by its CDR3 amino acid sequence plus V-gene family, and excluded reads lacking a unique V-gene family. To address suspected cross-contamination and a sequencing artifact, a later analysis removed roughly 640 highly shared, low-generation-probability nucleotide sequences. For each public chain, a later analysis derived a clonal expansion index from normalized ranks of inferred template counts within each repertoire. A later analysis computed generation probabilities with a VDJ recombination model fitted to out-of-frame rearrangements, and checked the results against IGoR. A later analysis scored TCR-TCR, TCR-HLA and TCR-CMV co-occurrence with hypergeometric tests, applying a repertoire-size bias correction to TCR pairs. To estimate false discovery rates, a later analysis permuted the HLA or CMV assignments 20 times. A later analysis grouped co-occurring TCRs with DBSCAN, adding TCRdist sequence similarity when clustering within HLA-allele-positive subsets. Co-occurrence clustering excluded repertoires with fewer than 30,000 or more than 120,000 public chains, plus five with anomalous nucleotide sharing. Entries here come from immuneACCESS through TCRdb and include only in-frame sequences with V and J called. Some clones fail to appear in such tables; in the studies checked, an unresolved V gene covers under half of the shortfall, and the cause of the remainder is unknown. V and J calls and clone size are those listed in that table; D and trimming were worked out from the DNA. Here the sample has 90,000 to 100,000 clones; around 77% occur a single time. The ten most abundant clones make up about 8.3% of the sample.

The cohort comprised approximately 700 healthy bone marrow donors. Cohort members were all nominally healthy when sampled, although unrecorded immune exposures were likely present. The donor was CMV seronegative and was included in the group of a few hundred seronegative cohort members. Each donor provided a peripheral blood sample, and peripheral blood mononuclear cells were used for TCR beta sequencing. The Qiagen DNeasy Blood Extraction Kit was used to extract genomic DNA from the blood cell samples. The rearrangement joined TRBV10-3 to TRBJ1-1; the junction holds 12 bases that match TRBD1. The specimen was PBMCs. The source of this sequence is a female donor in good health and CMV-seronegative. The sequenced DNA is TGTGCCATCAGTGAGTCTGTTGGGACAGGGGGCTTAGCTTTCTTT. It codes for CAISESVGTGGLAFF.